This is a list of T cell receptor beta chains from one sample in a study of CD8 T cells in Susac syndrome. TCRdb used MiXCR to reprocess the immunoSEQ multiplex PCR reads, holding one entry per CDR3 protein. This sample has over 150,000 distinct CDR3 sequences; 90% to 95% occur once, and the top ten carry 0.095% to 0.1%. The sequenced material came from CD4+ T cells from PBMCs. All receptors derive from a human donor with Susac syndrome. The CDR3 runs from the conserved cysteine through the conserved F or W. The order of the fields is CDR3 length, J gene, V gene, CDR3 protein.

>14|TRBJ2-1|TRBV20-1
CSARDLLTYNEQFF
>13|TRBJ2-1|TRBV29-1
CSVEARGGNEQFF
>12|TRBJ1-1|TRBV6-5
CASSYLHQEAFF
>15|TRBJ2-7|TRBV7-2
CASSLLQAGVGEQYF
>14|TRBJ1-2|TRBV19
CASSIQRDGYGYTF
>16|TRBJ2-3|TRBV14
CASSQGSSPSRVTQYF
>13|TRBJ1-1|TRBV20-1
CSASKGLFIEAFF
>13|TRBJ2-5|TRBV29-1
CSVVDSPQETQYF
>13|TRBJ1-1|TRBV20-1
CSARGTFSGEAFF
>13|TRBJ2-5|TRBV27
CASRADNEETQYF
>16|TRBJ2-5|TRBV29-1
CSVVFRLAGAGETQYF
>13|TRBJ2-2|TRBV7-9
CASSIRDSGELFF
>11|TRBJ2-3|TRBV20-1
CSALSSDTQYF
>15|TRBJ2-1|TRBV20-1
CSAPPGTGDYNEQFF
>14|TRBJ1-5|TRBV6-2/TRBV6-3
CASSLLQGNQPQHF